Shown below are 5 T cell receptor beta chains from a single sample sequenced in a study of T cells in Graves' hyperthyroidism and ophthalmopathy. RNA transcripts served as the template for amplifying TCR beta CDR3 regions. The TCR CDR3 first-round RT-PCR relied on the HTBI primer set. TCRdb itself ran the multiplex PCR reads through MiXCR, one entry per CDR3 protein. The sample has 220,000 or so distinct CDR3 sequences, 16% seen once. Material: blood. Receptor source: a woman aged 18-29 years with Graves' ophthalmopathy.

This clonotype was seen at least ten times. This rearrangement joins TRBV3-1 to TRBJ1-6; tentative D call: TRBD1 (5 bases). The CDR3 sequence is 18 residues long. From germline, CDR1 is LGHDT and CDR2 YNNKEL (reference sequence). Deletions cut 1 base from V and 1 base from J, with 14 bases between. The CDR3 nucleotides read TGTGCCAGCAGCCAAGGGGGGATATGGAGGTCCTATAATTCACCCCTCCACTTT. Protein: CASSQGGIWRSYNSPLHF.

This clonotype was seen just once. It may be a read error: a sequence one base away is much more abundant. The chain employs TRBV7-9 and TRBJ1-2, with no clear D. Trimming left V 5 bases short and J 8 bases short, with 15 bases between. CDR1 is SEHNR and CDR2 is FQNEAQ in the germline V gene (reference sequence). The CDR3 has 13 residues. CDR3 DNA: TGTGCCAGCAGCCCCCGGGAGGGCACCGGCTACACCTTC. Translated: CASSPREGTGYTF.

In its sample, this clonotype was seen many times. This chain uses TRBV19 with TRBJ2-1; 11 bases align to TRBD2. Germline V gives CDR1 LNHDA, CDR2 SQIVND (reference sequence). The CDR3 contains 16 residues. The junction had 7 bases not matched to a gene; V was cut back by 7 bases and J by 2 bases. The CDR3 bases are TGTGCCAGTACCCAAAAACTAGCGGGAGCCTACAATGAGCAGTTCTTC. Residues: CASTQKLAGAYNEQFF.

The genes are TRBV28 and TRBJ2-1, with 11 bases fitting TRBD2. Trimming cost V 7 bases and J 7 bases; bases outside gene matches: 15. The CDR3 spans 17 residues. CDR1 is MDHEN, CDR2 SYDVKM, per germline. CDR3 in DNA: TGTGCCAGCAACCCAACGGTGAGGACTAGCGGGTGGAATGAGCAGTTCTTC. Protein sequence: CASNPTVRTSGWNEQFF.

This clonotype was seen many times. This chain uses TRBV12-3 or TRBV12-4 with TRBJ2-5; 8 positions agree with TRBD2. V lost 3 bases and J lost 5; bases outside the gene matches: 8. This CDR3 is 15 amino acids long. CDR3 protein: CASSFRGGPDETQYF. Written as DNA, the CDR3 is TGTGCCAGCAGTTTCCGCGGGGGGCCGGATGAGACCCAGTACTTC.